The TCR beta chain described here comes from a study of shared clonotypes between healthy human individuals. Overall study context: CD4 naive and memory got three plates each, CD8 naive two, CD8 memory one. Regarding the study as a whole: The study found roughly 5% of naive CD4 clonotypes shared across several donors. A generally larger estimated richness was seen in naive subsets than in memory subsets. Non-shared clonotypes displayed generation probabilities falling below those of clonotypes present in all four donors.

Notes on this clone: Its antigen remains unknown.

Repertoires were generated with immunoSEQ multiplex PCR, while TCRdb's copy carries only in-frame clones and drops some. The sample carries 550,000 to 750,000 clones, just over 90% recorded once. This CDR3 is built from 12 residues. Germline V gene data show CDR1 as LNHDA and CDR2 as SQIVND (reference sequence). Trimming took 5 bases from V and 7 from J, leaving 12 bases between them. Positive CCR7 selection of CD45RO-negative cells yielded the naive CD8 cells, and terminally differentiated effector memory CD45RA+ cells were excluded. The sequence came from a man younger than 40 in good health. What was sequenced was naive CD8+ T cells sorted from blood. This rearrangement joins TRBV19 to TRBJ2-7, with unresolved D. The CDR3 nucleotides are TGTGCCAGTAGTTGGCCCTCCCTTGAGCAGTACTTC. Its translation is CASSWPSLEQYF.